Listed here is a single TCR beta chain. The antigen is unknown. Germline and genes here are mouse. The missing CDR3 end, 1 residue past where the read stops, is filled in from the germline J gene. CDR3 sequences, V/J genes, frequencies and template counts came from survey-depth TCRbeta sequencing. The assay was immunoSEQ multiplex PCR, and TCRdb's table has in-frame clones only and misses some. The repertoire includes over 45,000 clones, 73% of them detected once, and roughly 0.55% sits in the top ten. Unmatched junction bases numbered 1, after V lost 3 bases and J lost 3 bases. The CDR3 is 14 amino acids. Germline V CDR1 and CDR2: FNHDT, SITEND (reference sequence). The data are from a study of tissue T cells after allogeneic stem cell transplantation. General observations from the study: Anatomically similar tissues had similar TCR repertoires within each patient. Tissue-detected TCR repertoire was only partly captured by blood and spleen T cells. Across patients, clones rarely overlapped, yet motif clusters were shared tissue-specifically.

Sequenced input: sorted cells pooled from one or two spleens. This rearrangement joins TRBV19 to TRBJ2-5; 10 positions match TRBD2. This TCR was sampled from a pool of C57BL/6 mice in good health. CDR3 bases read: TGTGCCAGCAGTAACTGGGGGGGACAAGACACCCAGTAC. It encodes CASSNWGGQDTQY. The entire CDR3 reads CASSNWGGQDTQYF.